A single sample is the source of the 24 T cell receptor beta chains below, sequenced in a study of blood T cell repertoires in COVID-19. Assay used: immunoSEQ multiplex PCR; TCRdb lists only in-frame clones, some missing. The repertoire holds about 150,000 clones, with 84% as singletons. The sequencing input was peripheral blood. The receptors shown here come from a woman between 50 and 59 years old with acute or convalescent COVID-19.

The chain couples TRBV28 to TRBJ2-7; TRBD2 matches 15 bases. The CDR3 sequence is 15 residues long. Germline V lookup: CDR1 MDHEN, CDR2 SYDVKM. Unmatched junction bases numbered 8, after V lost 5 bases and J lost 9 bases. The DNA of the CDR3 is TGTGCCAGCAGTAAGAGGACTAGCGGGAGGGCCGGGCAGTACTTC. Translation gives CASSKRTSGRAGQYF.

The DNA of the CDR3 is TGTGCCAGTAGCAAAACGACAGGTAATGAAGCTTTCTTT. It specifies CASSKTTGNEAFF. V and J are TRBV19 and TRBJ1-1, with D possibly being TRBD1 (6 bases). The CDR3 has 13 amino acids. Per the germline V gene, CDR1 is LNHDA and CDR2 is SQIVND (reference sequence). Trimming shortened V by 6 bases and J by 7 bases, and 15 bases separated the two germline ends.

The chain couples TRBV7-2 to TRBJ1-2; TRBD1 matches 9 bases. Trimming removed 5 bases from V and 1 base from J; junction bases left unmatched: 5. Germline loops: CDR1 SGHTA, CDR2 FQGNSA. The CDR3 has 15 amino acids. As DNA, the CDR3 is TGTGCCAGCAGCGTACGGACAGGGGATAACTATGGCTACACCTTC. Its protein product is CASSVRTGDNYGYTF.

This clone was seen only once. The chain recombines TRBV5-1 with TRBJ2-2; no definite D call. The CDR3 covers 14 residues. From germline, CDR1 is SGHRS and CDR2 YFSETQ. Trimming left V 4 bases short and J 3 bases short, with 10 bases between. CDR3 loop: CASSQDADTGELFF. CDR3 in DNA: TGCGCCAGCAGCCAAGACGCGGACACCGGGGAGCTGTTTTTT.

The gene calls are TRBV2 and TRBJ1-1; 12 bases are shared with TRBD1. After removal of 8 bases from V and 4 bases from J, the junction contained 5 bases not matched to a gene. Germline V gene data show CDR1 as SNHLY and CDR2 as FYNNEI. The CDR3 has 14 residues. CDR3 region: CASSGQGAATEAFF. CDR3 nucleotide sequence: TGTGCCAGCTCGGGACAGGGGGCGGCCACTGAAGCTTTCTTT. The full variable domain, rest sourced from reference TRBV2 and TRBJ1-1, is EPEVTQTPSHQVTQMGQEVILRCVPISNHLYFYWYRQILGQKVEFLVSFYNNEISEKSEIFDDQFSVERPDGSNFTLKIRSTKLEDSAMYFCASSGQGAATEAFFGQGTRLTVV.

This rearrangement joins TRBV11-1 to TRBJ2-5; 10 positions match TRBD2. CDR3 length equals 14 residues. CDR1 is SGHAT, CDR2 FQDESV, per germline (reference sequence). V gave up 7 bases and J gave up 2 bases; unmatched junction bases: 4. CDR3 residues: CASTWTSGQETQYF. As DNA, the CDR3 is TGTGCCAGCACTTGGACTAGCGGTCAAGAGACCCAGTACTTC.

This chain connects TRBV3-1 (or the pseudogene TRBV3-2) to TRBJ1-4; D ambiguous. V was pared by 4 bases and J by 13 bases, with 25 bases between. CDR3 length: 16 amino acids. Germline V CDR1 and CDR2: LGHDT, YNNKEL (reference sequence). The CDR3 DNA reads as TGTGCCAGCAGCCTAGAGAGCGGCCGCCGGCGTTTGGGACTGTTTTTT. Its translation is CASSLESGRRRLGLFF.

The rearrangement links TRBV11-2 to TRBJ2-5; D ambiguous. The V gene's germline CDR1 is SGHAT and CDR2 FQNNGV. Trimming shortened V by 5 bases and J by 2 bases, and 9 bases separated the two germline ends. This CDR3 comprises 13 residues. In nucleotides, the CDR3 is TGTGCCAGCAGCCCAAGCGAACAAGAGACCCAGTACTTC. Translation: CASSPSEQETQYF.

This clone appeared once. The V and J genes are TRBV15 and TRBJ2-3, with TRBD1 matching 7 bases. The CDR3 sequence is 15 residues long. V trimming: 5 bases; J trimming: 2 bases; junction bases outside the gene matches: 7. Per germline, CDR1 LNHNV and CDR2 YYDKDF (reference sequence). The chain's CDR3 is CATSSTGESTDTQYF. Written as DNA, the CDR3 is TGTGCCACCAGCTCAACAGGGGAATCCACAGATACGCAGTATTTT.

Worth noting for this clone: An end of the junction differs from the germline gene, which may be a read error. The chain has TRBV9 and TRBJ1-2, with 12 bases fitting TRBD1. The germline V gene encodes CDR1 SGDLS and CDR2 YYNGEE. CDR3 length equals 16 residues. The CDR3: CARSVGGQGAGYGYTF. The CDR3 DNA is TGTGCCCGCAGCGTAGGGGGACAGGGGGCGGGCTATGGCTACACCTTC.

The table lists this clone with a count of one. The chain recombines TRBV6-1 with TRBJ1-6, with D unresolved. Germline assignment: CDR1 MNHNS and CDR2 SASEGT. Trimming took off 2 bases at V and 7 bases at J, with 18 bases between the two ends. The CDR3 extends over 17 amino acids. The CDR3 nucleotides read TGTGCCAGCAGTGAAATCTCAGTCGGGATGCGGAATTCACCCCTCCACTTT. The encoded protein is CASSEISVGMRNSPLHF.

This clone was observed at least ten times. CDR3 in DNA: TGTGCCAGCAGAGCCGGGACAGGATACGAGCAGTACTTC. Translating gives CASRAGTGYEQYF. The chain has TRBV25-1 and TRBJ2-7, with 8 bases that match TRBD1. The CDR3 is made up of 13 amino acids. The V gene's germline CDR1 is MGHDK and CDR2 SYGVNS. V dropped 6 bases and J dropped 4; count of bases not matched to a gene: 5.

This clone was seen more than once but under ten times. The chain employs TRBV6-5 and TRBJ1-1; 8 nucleotides agree with TRBD1. Per the germline V gene, CDR1 is MNHEY and CDR2 is SVGAGI. J was trimmed by 4 bases and V by 6 bases; bases with no gene match: 1. The CDR3 consists of 12 residues. The CDR3 DNA is TGTGCCAGCAGACAGGGGGTCACTGAAGCTTTCTTT. Translated: CASRQGVTEAFF.

The chain links TRBV24-1 to TRBJ2-7; 14 bases line up with TRBD2. With 2 bases clipped from V and 2 bases from J, the junction kept 7 bases outside the gene matches. The CDR3 is made up of 18 amino acids. Germline loops: CDR1 KGHDR, CDR2 SFDVKD. The CDR3 DNA sequence: TGTGCCACCAGTGATTCCCGGACTAGCGGGAGGAACACCTACGAGCAGTACTTC. This encodes CATSDSRTSGRNTYEQYF.

The rearrangement uses TRBV19 and TRBJ1-2; a weak D match, TRBD1 (6 bases). The germline CDR1 and CDR2 sequences are LNHDA and SQIVND (reference sequence). CDR3 length: 15 residues. V dropped 10 bases and J dropped 2 bases, with 20 bases sitting between them. CDR3 nucleotide sequence: TGTGCCACTCTTACCACCCGGACAGCCAACTATGGCTACACCTTC. Translating it yields CATLTTRTANYGYTF.

CDR3 nucleotides: TGCGCCAGCAGCGCAGGACAGGGGCGATACGAGCAGTACTTC. Translating gives CASSAGQGRYEQYF. V is TRBV5-1 and J is TRBJ2-7; TRBD1 matches 9 bases. The germline V gene has CDR1 SGHRS and CDR2 YFSETQ. J lost 4 bases, V lost 4 bases, and 6 bases had no gene match. The CDR3 contains 14 residues. The whole variable domain, remainder taken from reference TRBV5-1 and TRBJ2-7, is KAGVTQTPRYLIKTRGQQVTLSCSPISGHRSVSWYQQTPGQGLQFLFEYFSETQRNKGNFPGRFSGRQFSNSRSEMNVSTLELGDSALYLCASSAGQGRYEQYFGPGTRLTVT.

The chain recombines TRBV5-1 with TRBJ2-2; 7 bases agree with TRBD2. The CDR3 extends over 15 amino acids. Unmatched junction bases numbered 3, after V lost 4 bases and J lost 0 bases. CDR1 is SGHRS, CDR2 YFSETQ, per germline. As DNA, the CDR3 is TGCGCCAGCAGCCCGAGCGGGACGAACACCGGGGAGCTGTTTTTT. Translating it yields CASSPSGTNTGELFF.

This chain links TRBV5-4 with TRBJ2-3; D gene unclear. Germline CDR1 SGHNT, CDR2 YYREEE (reference sequence). The ends were cut back, 1 base at V and 2 bases at J, with 14 bases in the middle. The CDR3 extends over 16 amino acids. The DNA for the CDR3 is TGTGCCAGCAGCTTGTGGCTCTCCAGGCTCACAGATACGCAGTATTTT. This encodes CASSLWLSRLTDTQYF.

This chain uses TRBV23-1 with TRBJ1-1; no clear D gene. TRBV23-1 qualifies as an ORF whose function is uncertain. This CDR3 is 16 amino acids long. V was trimmed by 1 base and J by 10 bases, leaving 22 bases between them. As DNA, the CDR3 is TGCGCCAGCAGTCAATTCGAGAGGGTTATTTGCTTTGGAGCTTTCTTT. Its protein product is CASSQFERVICFGAFF.

This clone occurred once. The CDR3 DNA reads TGTGCCAGCAGTTCCCCACGGACTAGCGGGGCCAATGAGCAGTTCTTC. Its protein is CASSSPRTSGANEQFF. J is TRBJ2-1 and V is TRBV27, with 12 bases identical to TRBD2. From germline, CDR1 is MNHEY and CDR2 SMNVEV (reference sequence). This CDR3 contains 16 residues. After removal of 4 bases from V and 6 bases from J, the junction contained 7 bases not matched to a gene.

The V gene is TRBV7-3, the J gene TRBJ1-2; D is unclear. Looked up from germline, CDR1 is SGHTA and CDR2 is FQGTGA. V dropped 1 base and J dropped 7 bases, with 13 bases sitting between them. The CDR3 is 14 amino acids. CDR3 sequence (DNA): TGTGCCAGCAGCTTAATGGCCGGGGAATCTGGCTACACCTTC. Translating it yields CASSLMAGESGYTF. Full variable domain (outside the CDR3, taken from reference TRBV7-3 and TRBJ1-2): GAGVSQTPSNKVTEKGKYVELRCDPISGHTALYWYRQSLGQGPEFLIYFQGTGAADDSGLPNDRFFAVRPEGSVSTLKIQRTERGDSAVYLCASSLMAGESGYTFGSGTRLTVV.

This chain uses TRBV10-3 with TRBJ2-3; maybe TRBD1 (5 bases). V lost 10 bases, J lost 5 bases, and 16 bases lay in between. The CDR3 contains 13 residues. Germline loops: CDR1 ENHRY, CDR2 SYGVKD. CDR3 sequence (DNA): TGTGCCACCCAACAAGGGGCCCAAGATACGCAGTATTTT. Its translation: CATQQGAQDTQYF.

The chain carries TRBV7-2 and TRBJ1-2; perhaps TRBD1 as D (6 bases). The CDR3 loop spans 16 amino acids. V was cut by 2 bases and J by 4 bases, with 17 bases left in between. Germline V gene data show CDR1 as SGHTA and CDR2 as FQGNSA. CDR3 DNA: TGTGCCAGCAGCTTACAGGCTAGGGGGGGATCCTATGGCTACACCTTC. It yields the protein CASSLQARGGSYGYTF.

This chain links TRBV7-2 with TRBJ1-2, with D unclear. With 5 bases removed from V and 8 bases from J, the gap between germline ends came to 24 bases. CDR3 length: 16 amino acids. Germline V gene data show CDR1 as SGHTA and CDR2 as FQGNSA. DNA for the CDR3: TGTGCCAGCAGCACCTATTATGTCCCCGAGGAGGGAGGCTACACCTTC. It yields the protein CASSTYYVPEEGGYTF.